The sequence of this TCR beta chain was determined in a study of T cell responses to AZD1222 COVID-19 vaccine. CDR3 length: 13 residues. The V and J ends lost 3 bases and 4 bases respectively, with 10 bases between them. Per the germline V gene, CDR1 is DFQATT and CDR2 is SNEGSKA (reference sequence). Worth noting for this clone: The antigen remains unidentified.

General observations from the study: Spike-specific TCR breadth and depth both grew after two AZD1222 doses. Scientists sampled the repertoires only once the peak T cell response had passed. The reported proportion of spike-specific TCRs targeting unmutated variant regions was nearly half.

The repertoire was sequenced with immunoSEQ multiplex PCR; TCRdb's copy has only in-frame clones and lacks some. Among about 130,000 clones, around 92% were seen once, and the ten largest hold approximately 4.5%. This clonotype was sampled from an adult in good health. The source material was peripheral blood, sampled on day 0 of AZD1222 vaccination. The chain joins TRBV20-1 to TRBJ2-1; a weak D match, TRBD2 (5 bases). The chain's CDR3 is CSASGLVYNEQFF. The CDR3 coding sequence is TGCAGTGCTAGTGGACTCGTATACAATGAGCAGTTCTTC.